The 26 T cell receptor beta chains in this list originate from one sample, sequenced in a study of blood T cell repertoires in COVID-19. TCRdb's copy holds only in-frame clones and misses some; the assay was immunoSEQ multiplex PCR. The sample lists 250,000 to 350,000 clones; more than 70% were seen once. Sequenced input: peripheral blood. Receptors originate from a woman under 40 who had recovered from COVID-19.

This chain uses TRBV27 with TRBJ1-5, with a tentative D call TRBD1 (6 bases). CDR1 MNHEY and CDR2 SMNVEV come from the germline V gene (reference sequence). Deletions cut 5 bases from V and 0 bases from J, with 20 bases between. The CDR3 length is 18 residues. CDR3 nucleotide sequence: TGTGCCAGCAGTCGCCGCGGGGGCGGCCCTTATAGCAATCAGCCCCAGCATTTT. Amino acids: CASSRRGGGPYSNQPQHF.

This clone was seen just once. V usage is TRBV5-1 and J usage is TRBJ2-2; a weak D match, TRBD1 (6 bases). V shed 6 bases and J shed 3 bases, with 15 bases lying between them. CDR3 length equals 15 residues. From germline, CDR1 is SGHRS and CDR2 YFSETQ. The CDR3 DNA is TGCGCCAGCATTAGGACAGAAGCGGACACCGGGGAGCTGTTTTTT. Encoded protein: CASIRTEADTGELFF.

The chain combines TRBV29-1 with TRBJ2-1; D is unresolved. CDR1 and CDR2 from the germline V gene are SQVTM and ANQGSEA. Trimming pared 2 bases from V and 6 bases from J, leaving 11 bases between. This CDR3 region has 13 residues. The DNA for the CDR3 is TGCAGCGTTGAATTTTCTCCTAGCAATGAGCAGTTCTTC. Translation: CSVEFSPSNEQFF.

Only one count was recorded for this clone. The V gene is TRBV6-2 or TRBV6-3, the J gene TRBJ2-7; tentatively, D is TRBD1 (6 bases). The CDR3 is 16 residues long. The ends were cut back, 6 bases at V and 1 base at J, with 19 bases in the middle. Per the germline V gene, CDR1 is MNHEY and CDR2 is SVGEGT. The CDR3 loop is CASSSRPGHISYEQYF. CDR3 sequence (DNA): TGTGCCAGCAGCTCAAGACCGGGACATATATCCTACGAGCAGTACTTC.

V is TRBV15 and J is TRBJ1-5; D is possibly TRBD1 (6 bases). CDR3 length: 14 amino acids. The germline V gene has CDR1 LNHNV and CDR2 YYDKDF (reference sequence). The V and J ends lost 5 bases and 6 bases respectively, with 14 bases between them. CDR3 coding DNA: TGTGCCACCAGCCGTGGGGGGGCATCTCAGCCCCAGCATTTT. Its translation: CATSRGGASQPQHF.

The rearrangement links TRBV28 to TRBJ2-7, with D perhaps matching TRBD1 (6 bases). In germline, CDR1 is MDHEN, CDR2 SYDVKM. The CDR3 is 12 residues long. The germline V and J ends were trimmed by 8 bases and 2 bases, with 10 bases remaining between them. The CDR3 protein is CASHRVPYEQYF. The CDR3 DNA sequence: TGTGCCAGCCACAGGGTCCCCTACGAGCAGTACTTC.

The rearrangement joins TRBV5-4 to TRBJ1-2; no definite D call. The CDR3 has 12 amino acids. The germline V and J ends were trimmed by 4 bases and 8 bases, with 12 bases remaining between them. Germline V gives CDR1 SGHNT, CDR2 YYREEE (reference sequence). For the CDR3, the DNA is TGTGCCAGCAGCGTCCCAACCCAGGGCTACACCTTC. It yields the protein CASSVPTQGYTF.

The gene calls are TRBV5-5 and TRBJ1-1; D gene uncertain. V was clipped by 2 bases and J by 10 bases, with 12 bases between them. Germline V CDR1 and CDR2: SGHKS, YYEKEE (reference sequence). The CDR3 is made up of 12 amino acids. In nucleotides, the CDR3 is TGTGCCAGCAGCTTTATGAGAAGTGGAGCTTTCTTT. The encoded protein is CASSFMRSGAFF.

This clone occurred once. The sample has other DNA sequences that encode this CDR3 too. The V call is TRBV19, the J call TRBJ2-3; unclear D gene. Between the trimmed V and J ends, which lost 3 bases and 1 base, there was a span of 5 bases. CDR1 is LNHDA and CDR2 is SQIVND in the germline V gene (reference sequence). The CDR3 covers 13 residues. DNA for the CDR3: TGTGCCAGTAGTATTTCAGGCACAGATACGCAGTATTTT. Translating gives CASSISGTDTQYF.

The chain joins TRBV4-3 to TRBJ1-1; 9 bases are a match to TRBD1. The length of the CDR3 is 12 residues. With 6 bases clipped from V and 9 bases from J, the junction kept 5 bases outside the gene matches. Germline V lookup: CDR1 LGHNA, CDR2 YSLEER. CDR3: CASSLGQGKAFF. The CDR3 nucleotides read TGCGCCAGCAGTCTAGGACAGGGGAAAGCTTTCTTT.

The CDR3 nucleotides are TGTGCCAGCTCACCAATGACAGGGGGCATGAACACTGAAGCTTTCTTT. Amino acids: CASSPMTGGMNTEAFF. The chain combines TRBV18 with TRBJ1-1; 10 bases match TRBD1. CDR1 and CDR2 from the germline V gene are KGHSH and LQKENI. The CDR3 spans 16 residues. V shed 2 bases and J 0 bases; nucleotides not matched to a gene: 3.

The V and J genes are TRBV10-3 and TRBJ2-1; no clear D gene. The germline V gene encodes CDR1 ENHRY and CDR2 SYGVKD. Trimming cost V 4 bases and J 6 bases, with 10 bases left between them. The length of the CDR3 is 13 residues. The CDR3 region is CAISGSGTNEQFF. The CDR3, as DNA: TGTGCCATCAGTGGATCGGGTACCAATGAGCAGTTCTTC.

This clone has more than one count but fewer than ten. The gene calls are TRBV28 and TRBJ2-7; 7 positions match TRBD1. V gave up 2 bases and J gave up 4 bases; unmatched junction bases: 5. Per the germline V gene, CDR1 is MDHEN and CDR2 is SYDVKM. The CDR3 spans 14 residues. The chain's CDR3 is CASSLPQGVYEQYF. The CDR3, as DNA: TGTGCCAGCAGTTTACCCCAGGGGGTGTACGAGCAGTACTTC.

The CDR3 reads CASSYSLRGSYEQYF. The CDR3 DNA sequence: TGTGCCAGCAGTTACTCTCTGCGGGGGTCCTACGAGCAGTACTTC. The chain combines TRBV6-2 or TRBV6-3 with TRBJ2-7; 7 nucleotides line up with TRBD2. CDR3 length: 15 amino acids. The germline V gene has CDR1 MNHEY and CDR2 SVGEGT. The junction had 3 bases not matched to a gene; V was cut back by 0 bases and J by 1 base.

The rearrangement uses TRBV18 and TRBJ2-7; D uncertain. Germline CDR1 is KGHSH and CDR2 is LQKENI. The length of the CDR3 is 15 residues. The V end was cut by 3 bases, the J end by 2 bases, with 14 bases between. The CDR3 loop is CASSPNSNAPYEQYF. The CDR3 region has the DNA TGTGCCAGCTCACCTAACAGCAACGCCCCCTACGAGCAGTACTTC.

The chain links TRBV29-1 to TRBJ1-1, with D maybe TRBD1 (6 bases). Trimming removed 5 bases at V and 0 bases at J, with 16 bases between. The CDR3 is 15 amino acids. CDR1 is SQVTM, CDR2 ANQGSEA, per germline. For the CDR3, the DNA is TGCAGCGTTCAAGGACAGTCTTGGTTGAACACTGAAGCTTTCTTT. Protein: CSVQGQSWLNTEAFF.

The chain has TRBV5-1 and TRBJ1-2; 10 bases align to TRBD1. Germline CDR1 SGHRS, CDR2 YFSETQ. The CDR3 runs 14 residues. Losses at the gene ends were 0 bases for V and 7 bases for J; bases not matched to a gene: 3. CDR3 DNA: TGCGCCAGCAGCTTGGGGGACAGGGGAAGTGGCTACACCTTC. This translates into CASSLGDRGSGYTF. Based on the CDR3 plus reference TRBV5-1 and TRBJ1-2, the full variable domain is KAGVTQTPRYLIKTRGQQVTLSCSPISGHRSVSWYQQTPGQGLQFLFEYFSETQRNKGNFPGRFSGRQFSNSRSEMNVSTLELGDSALYLCASSLGDRGSGYTFGSGTRLTVV.

V gene TRBV6-2 or TRBV6-3 combines with J gene TRBJ2-7; TRBD2 agrees at 11 bases. The CDR3 is made up of 16 amino acids. J lost 6 bases, V lost 5 bases, and 12 bases had no gene match. Germline V gene data show CDR1 as MNHEY and CDR2 as SVGEGT. CDR3 DNA: TGTGCCAGCAGTGTTACGACTAGCGGGGTGTTCCGCGAGCAGTACTTC. Its translation: CASSVTTSGVFREQYF.

This clone was seen a handful of times. V and J are TRBV7-2 and TRBJ1-2; 8 bases fit TRBD1. V gave up 2 bases and J gave up 2 bases; unmatched junction bases: 7. Per the germline V gene, CDR1 is SGHTA and CDR2 is FQGNSA. The CDR3 runs to 16 residues. In DNA form, the CDR3 reads TGTGCCAGCAGCTTATATCGGACAGGGAGAAACTATGGCTACACCTTC. Protein sequence: CASSLYRTGRNYGYTF. The whole variable domain, remainder taken from reference TRBV7-2 and TRBJ1-2, is GAGVSQSPSNKVTEKGKDVELRCDPISGHTALYWYRQSLGQGLEFLIYFQGNSAPDKSGLPSDRFSAERTGGSVSTLTIQRTQQEDSAVYLCASSLYRTGRNYGYTFGSGTRLTVV.

The V gene is TRBV7-2, the J gene TRBJ2-2; possible D gene TRBD2, 5 bases. CDR3 length: 14 amino acids. Trimming shortened V by 5 bases and J by 5 bases, and 12 bases separated the two germline ends. Germline CDR1 is SGHTA and CDR2 is FQGNSA. CDR3 DNA: TGTGCCAGCAGCCTCGGGCCGGGGACCGGGGAGCTGTTTTTT. Its translation is CASSLGPGTGELFF.

This sequence joins TRBV29-1 and TRBJ2-2, with D unclear. Looked up from germline, CDR1 is SQVTM and CDR2 is ANQGSEA. The CDR3 is made up of 13 amino acids. V was pared by 6 bases and J by 0 bases, with 8 bases between. The CDR3 nucleotides read TGCAGCGTGAGTAGATCGAACACCGGGGAGCTGTTTTTT. Protein: CSVSRSNTGELFF.

The count of this clone is one. The chain is built from TRBV4-3 and TRBJ1-1, with D unclear. This CDR3 region has 16 residues. CDR1 and CDR2 from the germline V gene are LGHNA and YSLEER. The V end lost 1 base, the J end lost 0 bases, and 12 bases lay between the germline ends. CDR3 protein: CASSQAWEQMNTEAFF. The CDR3 DNA follows: TGCGCCAGCAGCCAAGCTTGGGAGCAAATGAACACTGAAGCTTTCTTT.

This chain links TRBV28 with TRBJ1-2; 7 bases line up with TRBD1. The CDR3 is 14 residues long. With 4 bases clipped from V and 2 bases from J, the junction kept 4 bases outside the gene matches. Germline CDR1 MDHEN, CDR2 SYDVKM. CDR3 nucleotides: TGTGCCAGCAGTTACGGACAGGCAAACTATGGCTACACCTTC. This codes for CASSYGQANYGYTF.

The rearrangement uses TRBV3-1 (or the pseudogene TRBV3-2) and TRBJ2-7, with D maybe TRBD2 (6 bases). Per the germline V gene, CDR1 is LGHDT and CDR2 is YNNKEL (reference sequence). V lost 1 base and J 0 bases, leaving 7 bases between the germline ends. The CDR3 covers 14 residues. CDR3 amino acids: CASSQGGVSYEQYF. As DNA, the CDR3 is TGTGCCAGCAGCCAAGGGGGGGTCTCCTACGAGCAGTACTTC.

This clone has a handful of counts. The genes are TRBV5-1 and TRBJ2-2; perhaps TRBD2 as D (5 bases). Trimming took off 4 bases at V and 1 base at J, with 20 bases between the two ends. Germline V gives CDR1 SGHRS, CDR2 YFSETQ. There are 18 residues in the CDR3. As DNA, the CDR3 is TGCGCCAGCAGCCAGAACCTTATTAGTGGGAGGAACACCGGGGAGCTGTTTTTT. It yields the protein CASSQNLISGRNTGELFF.

The J gene is TRBJ1-5, the V gene TRBV6-6; 8 bases map to TRBD1. The CDR3 spans 14 residues. Trimming cost V 7 bases and J 5 bases; bases outside gene matches: 7. Germline values: CDR1 MNHNY, CDR2 SVGAGI (reference sequence). The CDR3 is CASTLPQGDQPQHF. CDR3 in DNA: TGTGCCAGCACCTTACCACAGGGGGATCAGCCCCAGCATTTT.